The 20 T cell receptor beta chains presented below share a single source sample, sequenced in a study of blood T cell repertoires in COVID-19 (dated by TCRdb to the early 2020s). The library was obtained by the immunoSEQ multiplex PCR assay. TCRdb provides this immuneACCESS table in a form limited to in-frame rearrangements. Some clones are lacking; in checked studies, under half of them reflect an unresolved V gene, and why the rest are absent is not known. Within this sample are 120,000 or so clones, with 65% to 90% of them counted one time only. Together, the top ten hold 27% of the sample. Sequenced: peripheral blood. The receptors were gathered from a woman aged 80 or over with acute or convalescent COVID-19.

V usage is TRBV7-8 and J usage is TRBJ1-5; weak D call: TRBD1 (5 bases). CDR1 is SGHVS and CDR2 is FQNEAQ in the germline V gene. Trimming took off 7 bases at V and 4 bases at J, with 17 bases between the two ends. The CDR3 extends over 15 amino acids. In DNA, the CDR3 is TGTGCCAGCACCCCTGCTAGACAGCCGAATCAGCCCCAGCATTTT. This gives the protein CASTPARQPNQPQHF.

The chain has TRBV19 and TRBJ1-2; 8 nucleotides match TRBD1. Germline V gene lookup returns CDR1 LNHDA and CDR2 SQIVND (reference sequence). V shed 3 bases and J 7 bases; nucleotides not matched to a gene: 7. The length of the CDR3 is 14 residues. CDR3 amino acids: CASSIPQGAAGYTF. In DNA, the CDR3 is TGTGCCAGTAGTATCCCCCAGGGGGCTGCTGGCTACACCTTC.

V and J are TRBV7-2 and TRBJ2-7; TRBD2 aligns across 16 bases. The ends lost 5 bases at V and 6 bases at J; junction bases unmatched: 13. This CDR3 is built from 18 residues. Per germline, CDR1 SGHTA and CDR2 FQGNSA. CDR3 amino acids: CASSPSPGLAGGLGEQYF. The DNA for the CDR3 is TGTGCCAGCAGCCCCTCCCCGGGACTAGCGGGGGGGCTCGGCGAGCAGTACTTC.

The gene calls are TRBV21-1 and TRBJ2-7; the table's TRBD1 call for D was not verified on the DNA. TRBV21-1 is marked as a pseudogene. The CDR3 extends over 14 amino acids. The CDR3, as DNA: TGTGCCAGCAGCAAAGAAAGAACAGGGGGAGAGCAGTACGTC. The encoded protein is CASSKERTGGEQYV.

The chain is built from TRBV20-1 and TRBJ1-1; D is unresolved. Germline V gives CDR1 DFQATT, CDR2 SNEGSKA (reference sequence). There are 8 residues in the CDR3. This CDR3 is CRTTEAFF. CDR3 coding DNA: TGCAGGACTACGGAAGCTTTCTTT.

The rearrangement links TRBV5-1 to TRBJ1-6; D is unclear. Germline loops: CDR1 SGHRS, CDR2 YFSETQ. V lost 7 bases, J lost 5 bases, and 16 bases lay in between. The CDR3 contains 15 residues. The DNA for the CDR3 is TGCGCCAGCCACGAGGTGGGAGCGGATAATTCACCCCTCCACTTT. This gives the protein CASHEVGADNSPLHF.

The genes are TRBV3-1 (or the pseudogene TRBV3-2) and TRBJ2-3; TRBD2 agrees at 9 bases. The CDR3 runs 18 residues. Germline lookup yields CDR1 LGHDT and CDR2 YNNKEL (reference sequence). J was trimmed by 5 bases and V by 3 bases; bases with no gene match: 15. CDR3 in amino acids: CASSHLRASGAIQDTQYF. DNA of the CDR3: TGTGCCAGCAGCCATCTTCGGGCTAGCGGGGCCATTCAAGATACGCAGTATTTT.

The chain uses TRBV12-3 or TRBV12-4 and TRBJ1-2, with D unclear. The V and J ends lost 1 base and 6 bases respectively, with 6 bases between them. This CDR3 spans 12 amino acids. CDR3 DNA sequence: TGTGCCAGCAGTTTAGGCGGAAATGGCTACACCTTC. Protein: CASSLGGNGYTF.

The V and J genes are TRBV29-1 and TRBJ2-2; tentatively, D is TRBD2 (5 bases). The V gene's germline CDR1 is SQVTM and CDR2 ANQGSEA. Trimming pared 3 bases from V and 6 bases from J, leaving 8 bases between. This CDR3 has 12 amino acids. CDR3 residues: CSVDEGSGELFF. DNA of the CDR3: TGCAGCGTTGATGAGGGATCCGGGGAGCTGTTTTTT.

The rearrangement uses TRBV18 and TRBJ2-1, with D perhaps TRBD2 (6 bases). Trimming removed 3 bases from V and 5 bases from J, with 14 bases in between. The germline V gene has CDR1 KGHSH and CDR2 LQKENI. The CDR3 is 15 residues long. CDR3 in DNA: TGTGCCAGCTCACCGGGACTTCTAAATCACAATGAGCAGTTCTTC. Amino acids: CASSPGLLNHNEQFF.

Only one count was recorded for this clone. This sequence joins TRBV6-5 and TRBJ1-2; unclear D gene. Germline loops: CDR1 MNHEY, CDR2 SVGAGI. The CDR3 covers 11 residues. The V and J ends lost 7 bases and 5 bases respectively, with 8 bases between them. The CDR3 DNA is TGTGCCAGCACCCGAGGGTATGGCTACACCTTC. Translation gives CASTRGYGYTF.

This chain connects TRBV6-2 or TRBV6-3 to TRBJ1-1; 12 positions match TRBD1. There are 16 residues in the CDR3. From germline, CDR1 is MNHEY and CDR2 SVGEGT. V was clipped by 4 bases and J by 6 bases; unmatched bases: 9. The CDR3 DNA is TGTGCCAGCAGTTTCCCCCCGGGACAGGGGGCCGCTGAAGCTTTCTTT. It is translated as CASSFPPGQGAAEAFF.

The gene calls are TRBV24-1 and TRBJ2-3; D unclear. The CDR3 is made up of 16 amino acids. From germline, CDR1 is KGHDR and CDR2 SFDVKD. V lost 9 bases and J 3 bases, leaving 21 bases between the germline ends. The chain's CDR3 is CATASRSSGTTDTQYF. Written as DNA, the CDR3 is TGTGCCACCGCAAGCCGTTCGTCCGGTACGACAGATACGCAGTATTTT.

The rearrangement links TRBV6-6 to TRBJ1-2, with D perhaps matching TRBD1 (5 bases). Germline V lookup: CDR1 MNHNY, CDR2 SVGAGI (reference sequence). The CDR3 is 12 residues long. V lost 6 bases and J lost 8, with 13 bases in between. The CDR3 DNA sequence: TGTGCCAGCAGCAGGGTCCCGGAAGGCTACACCTTC. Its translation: CASSRVPEGYTF.

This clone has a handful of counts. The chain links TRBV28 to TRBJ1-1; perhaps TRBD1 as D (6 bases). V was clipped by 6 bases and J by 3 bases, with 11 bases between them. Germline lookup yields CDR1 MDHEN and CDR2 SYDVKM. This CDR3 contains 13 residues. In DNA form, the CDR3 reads TGTGCCAGCAGAAAACAGGGATACACTGAAGCTTTCTTT. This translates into CASRKQGYTEAFF.

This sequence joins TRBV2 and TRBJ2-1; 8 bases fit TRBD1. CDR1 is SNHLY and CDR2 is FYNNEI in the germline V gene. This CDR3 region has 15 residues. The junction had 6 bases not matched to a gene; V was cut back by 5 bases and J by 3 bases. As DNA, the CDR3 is TGTGCCAGCAGTAAACAGGGGGGCGTCTACAATGAGCAGTTCTTC. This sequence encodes CASSKQGGVYNEQFF.

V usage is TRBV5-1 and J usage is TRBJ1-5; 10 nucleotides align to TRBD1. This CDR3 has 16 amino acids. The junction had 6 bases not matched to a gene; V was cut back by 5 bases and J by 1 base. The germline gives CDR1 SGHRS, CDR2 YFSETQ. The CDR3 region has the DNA TGCGCCAGCAGTCGCGGGACAGGGGCGAGCAATCAGCCCCAGCATTTT. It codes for CASSRGTGASNQPQHF.

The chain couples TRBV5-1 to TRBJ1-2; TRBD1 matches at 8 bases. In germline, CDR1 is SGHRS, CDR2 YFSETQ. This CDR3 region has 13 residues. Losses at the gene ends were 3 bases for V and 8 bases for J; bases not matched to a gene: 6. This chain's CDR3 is CASSYGQGKGYTF. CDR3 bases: TGCGCCAGCAGCTACGGACAGGGAAAAGGCTACACCTTC.

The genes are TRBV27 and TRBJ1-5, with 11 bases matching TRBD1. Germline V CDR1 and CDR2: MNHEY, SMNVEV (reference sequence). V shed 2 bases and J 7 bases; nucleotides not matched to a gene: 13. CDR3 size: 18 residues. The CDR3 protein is CASSLKSPGQGARQPQHF. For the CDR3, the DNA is TGTGCCAGCAGTTTAAAGTCCCCCGGACAGGGGGCGAGGCAGCCCCAGCATTTT.

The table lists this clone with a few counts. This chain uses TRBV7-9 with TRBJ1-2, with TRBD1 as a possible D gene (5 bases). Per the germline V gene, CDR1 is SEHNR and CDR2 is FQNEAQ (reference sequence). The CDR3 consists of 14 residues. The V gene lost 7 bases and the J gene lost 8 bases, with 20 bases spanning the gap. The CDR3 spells CASNHLRQGGGYTF. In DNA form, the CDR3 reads TGTGCCAGCAACCATCTCCGGCAGGGCGGCGGCTACACCTTC.